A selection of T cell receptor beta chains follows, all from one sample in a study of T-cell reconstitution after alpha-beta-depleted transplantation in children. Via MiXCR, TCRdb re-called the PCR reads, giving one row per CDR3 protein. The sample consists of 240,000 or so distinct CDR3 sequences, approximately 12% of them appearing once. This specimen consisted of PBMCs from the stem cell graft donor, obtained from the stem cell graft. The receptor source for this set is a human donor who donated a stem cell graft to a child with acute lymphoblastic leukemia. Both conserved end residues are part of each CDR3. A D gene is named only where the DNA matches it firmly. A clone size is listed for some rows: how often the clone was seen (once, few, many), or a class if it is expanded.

CDR3: CASSPGLAGEIETQYF; DNA: TGTGCCAGCAGTCCGGGACTAGCGGGGGAGATAGAGACCCAGTACTTC; J: TRBJ2-5; D: TRBD2; size: many; V: TRBV12-3/TRBV12-4
CDR3: CASRLGQGDNSPLHF; DNA: TGTGCCAGCAGACTTGGACAGGGCGATAATTCACCCCTCCACTTT; J: TRBJ1-6; D: TRBD1; size: few; V: TRBV12-3/TRBV12-4
CDR3: CASSYRTPGYEQYF; DNA: TGTGCCAGCAGTTACAGGACCCCCGGCTACGAGCAGTACTTC; J: TRBJ2-7; D: -; size: many; V: TRBV6-2/TRBV6-3
CDR3: CASSEIGDRGGYTF; DNA: TGTGCCAGCAGTGAAATTGGGGACAGGGGTGGCTACACCTTC; J: TRBJ1-2; D: TRBD1; size: few; V: TRBV6-1
CDR3: CASSLGIGPTYEQYF; DNA: TGCGCCAGCAGCTTGGGCATAGGACCGACCTACGAGCAGTACTTC; J: TRBJ2-7; D: -; size: -; V: TRBV5-1
CDR3: CSAVPSEAGILDTQYF; DNA: TGCAGTGCAGTACCTTCGGAAGCGGGGATCTTAGATACGCAGTATTTT; J: TRBJ2-3; D: TRBD2; size: -; V: TRBV20-1
CDR3: CASSPVGAAYEQYF; DNA: TGTGCCAGCAGTCCCGTGGGGGCTGCCTACGAGCAGTACTTC; J: TRBJ2-7; D: -; size: -; V: TRBV6-1
CDR3: CASSPRAAARGYTF; DNA: TGTGCCAGCAGCCCCCGGGCGGCGGCAAGAGGCTACACCTTC; J: TRBJ1-2; D: -; size: -; V: TRBV9
CDR3: CASSVAFGTGELFF; DNA: TGTGCCAGCAGCGTAGCTTTCGGAACCGGGGAGCTGTTTTTT; J: TRBJ2-2; D: -; size: -; V: TRBV9
CDR3: CATHSDTQYF; DNA: TGTGCCACGCACTCAGATACGCAGTATTTT; J: TRBJ2-3; D: -; size: -; V: TRBV6-2/TRBV6-3
CDR3: CSARDQEGKETQYF; DNA: TGCAGTGCTAGAGATCAAGAAGGAAAGGAGACCCAGTACTTC; J: TRBJ2-5; D: -; size: many; V: TRBV20-1
CDR3: CASRAPGQGGHGYTF; DNA: TGCGCCAGCAGGGCCCCCGGGCAGGGAGGTCATGGCTACACCTTC; J: TRBJ1-2; D: -; size: many; V: TRBV5-1
CDR3: CASSPDRLYEQYF; DNA: TGCGCCAGCAGCCCGGACAGGCTCTACGAGCAGTACTTC; J: TRBJ2-7; D: TRBD1; size: many; V: TRBV5-1
CDR3: CAISRDGFEAFF; DNA: TGTGCCATCAGTCGGGACGGTTTTGAAGCTTTCTTT; J: TRBJ1-1; D: -; size: few; V: TRBV10-3
CDR3: CASSRPLAGGINEQFF; DNA: TGCGCCAGCAGCCGCCCATTAGCGGGAGGGATCAATGAGCAGTTCTTC; J: TRBJ2-1; D: TRBD2; size: many; V: TRBV4-3
CDR3: CSAGGGNTEAFF; DNA: TGCAGTGCTGGAGGGGGGAACACTGAAGCTTTCTTT; J: TRBJ1-1; D: -; size: many; V: TRBV20-1
CDR3: CASSLTGRQGSSGANVLTF; DNA: TGCGCCAGCAGCTTGACAGGCCGACAGGGGTCCTCTGGGGCCAACGTCCTGACTTTC; J: TRBJ2-6; D: TRBD1; size: few; V: TRBV5-1
CDR3: CASSPNGGTEAFF; DNA: TGTGCCAGCAGCCCAAATGGAGGGACTGAAGCTTTCTTT; J: TRBJ1-1; D: -; size: many; V: TRBV7-9
CDR3: CSSEQRGGVYEQYF; DNA: TGCAGCTCAGAGCAGCGGGGGGGTGTGTACGAGCAGTACTTC; J: TRBJ2-7; D: TRBD2; size: many; V: TRBV29-1
CDR3: CASSFDWWGVTGELFF; DNA: TGTGCCAGCAGCTTCGATTGGTGGGGGGTAACCGGGGAGCTGTTTTTT; J: TRBJ2-2; D: -; size: many; V: TRBV5-5
CDR3: CASSYSTGRLSTDTQYF; DNA: TGTGCCAGCAGTTACTCAACGGGACGTCTTAGCACAGATACGCAGTATTTT; J: TRBJ2-3; D: -; size: many; V: TRBV6-2/TRBV6-3
CDR3: CSAEGAALYAANTEAFF; DNA: TGCAGTGCTGAGGGGGCAGCCCTCTATGCAGCGAACACTGAAGCTTTCTTT; J: TRBJ1-1; D: TRBD1; size: many; V: TRBV20-1
CDR3: CASSFGTVGGEQYF; DNA: TGTGCCAGCAGCTTCGGGACAGTTGGAGGCGAGCAGTACTTC; J: TRBJ2-7; D: TRBD1; size: many; V: TRBV11-3
CDR3: CSVGSGASYEQYF; DNA: TGCAGTGTGGGGTCGGGGGCCTCCTACGAGCAGTACTTC; J: TRBJ2-7; D: -; size: many; V: TRBV20-1
CDR3: CASSLRPARAANTGELFF; DNA: TGTGCCAGCAGTCTACGACCGGCTAGGGCGGCGAACACCGGGGAGCTGTTTTTT; J: TRBJ2-2; D: -; size: few; V: TRBV27
CDR3: CASSLGQRGAQYF; DNA: TGTGCCAGCAGTTTGGGACAGCGGGGGGCCCAGTACTTC; J: TRBJ2-5; D: TRBD2; size: many; V: TRBV12-3/TRBV12-4
CDR3: CSVAGGSSTDTQYF; DNA: TGCAGCGTTGCAGGTGGGAGTAGCACAGATACGCAGTATTTT; J: TRBJ2-3; D: -; size: many; V: TRBV29-1
CDR3: CASSSRGQGALNTEAFF; DNA: TGCGCCAGCAGCTCCAGGGGACAGGGGGCGTTGAATACTGAAGCTTTCTTT; J: TRBJ1-1; D: TRBD1; size: -; V: TRBV5-1
CDR3: CASSKTGTGRNQPQHF; DNA: TGTGCCAGCAGCAAAACCGGGACAGGGCGCAATCAGCCCCAGCATTTT; J: TRBJ1-5; D: TRBD1; size: many; V: TRBV6-2/TRBV6-3
CDR3: CSARDLREGRGGELFF; DNA: TGCAGTGCTAGAGATCTGCGGGAGGGCCGCGGCGGGGAGCTGTTTTTT; J: TRBJ2-2; D: TRBD2; size: many; V: TRBV20-1
CDR3: CASSPGTALRANYGYTF; DNA: TGTGCCAGCTCACCCGGGACAGCCCTTAGAGCTAACTATGGCTACACCTTC; J: TRBJ1-2; D: TRBD1; size: many; V: TRBV18
CDR3: CASSQEQNGRRTGELFF; DNA: TGTGCCAGCAGCCAAGAGCAGAACGGGAGGAGGACCGGGGAGCTGTTTTTT; J: TRBJ2-2; D: TRBD2; size: many; V: TRBV3-1
CDR3: CASSVDFPYEQFF; DNA: TGTGCCAGCAGCGTAGATTTCCCCTATGAGCAGTTCTTC; J: TRBJ2-1; D: -; size: many; V: TRBV9
CDR3: CATTSWASGRTDTQYF; DNA: TGTGCCACCACCTCTTGGGCTAGCGGTAGAACAGATACGCAGTATTTT; J: TRBJ2-3; D: TRBD2; size: few; V: TRBV15
CDR3: CASSLLAGFYNEQFF; DNA: TGTGCCAGCAGCCTACTAGCGGGGTTCTACAATGAGCAGTTCTTC; J: TRBJ2-1; D: TRBD2; size: many; V: TRBV5-5
CDR3: CASSQDVRDTEAFF; DNA: TGTGCCAGCAGCCAAGACGTCAGGGACACTGAAGCTTTCTTT; J: TRBJ1-1; D: -; size: many; V: TRBV3-1
CDR3: CASSFRVGEQYF; DNA: TGTGCCAGCAGCTTCAGGGTTGGGGAGCAGTACTTC; J: TRBJ2-7; D: -; size: many; V: TRBV6-1
CDR3: CSVEALRNTEAFF; DNA: TGCAGCGTTGAGGCTTTACGGAACACTGAAGCTTTCTTT; J: TRBJ1-1; D: -; size: many; V: TRBV29-1
CDR3: CATSDFGDTEAFF; DNA: TGTGCCACCAGTGATTTCGGAGACACTGAAGCTTTCTTT; J: TRBJ1-1; D: -; size: many; V: TRBV24-1
CDR3: CASSSSAQKWGGYTF; DNA: TGTGCCAGCAGCTCCAGCGCTCAGAAATGGGGTGGCTACACCTTC; J: TRBJ1-2; D: -; size: many; V: TRBV7-9
CDR3: CASSLNLGLPGGYTF; DNA: TGTGCCAGCAGCTTGAATCTGGGCCTCCCCGGGGGCTACACCTTC; J: TRBJ1-2; D: -; size: -; V: TRBV11-1
CDR3: CASSLISANTGELFF; DNA: TGTGCCAGCAGCCTCATCTCCGCGAACACCGGGGAGCTGTTTTTT; J: TRBJ2-2; D: -; size: many; V: TRBV7-2
CDR3: CSARGGTQYF; DNA: TGCAGTGCTAGAGGAGGGACCCAGTACTTC; J: TRBJ2-5; D: -; size: few; V: TRBV20-1
CDR3: CAWSGGGVSWAFF; DNA: TGTGCCTGGAGTGGAGGGGGGGTGTCTTGGGCTTTCTTT; J: TRBJ1-1; D: -; size: -; V: TRBV30
CDR3: CASSLTQGDSSEQYF; DNA: TGCGCCAGCAGCTTGACACAGGGCGACTCGAGCGAGCAGTACTTC; J: TRBJ2-7; D: -; size: -; V: TRBV5-1
CDR3: CASSHNTGGEAEKLFF; DNA: TGCGCCAGCAGCCACAACACAGGGGGCGAGGCGGAAAAACTGTTTTTT; J: TRBJ1-4; D: TRBD1; size: -; V: TRBV4-3
CDR3: CASSLWGQDQETQYF; DNA: TGCGCCAGCAGCTTATGGGGACAGGATCAAGAGACCCAGTACTTC; J: TRBJ2-5; D: TRBD1; size: many; V: TRBV5-1
CDR3: CASSPGTGARSGANVLTF; DNA: TGTGCCAGCTCACCCGGGACAGGGGCCCGCTCTGGGGCCAACGTCCTGACTTTC; J: TRBJ2-6; D: TRBD1; size: many; V: TRBV18
CDR3: CASSARGTEAFF; DNA: TGTGCCAGCAGCGCCAGGGGCACTGAAGCTTTCTTT; J: TRBJ1-1; D: -; size: many; V: TRBV9
CDR3: CASGPNARTQYF; DNA: TGTGCCAGCGGCCCAAATGCGAGGACCCAGTACTTC; J: TRBJ2-5; D: -; size: many; V: TRBV6-2/TRBV6-3
CDR3: CASSLSFGARGANVLTF; DNA: TGTGCCAGCAGCTTGTCGTTCGGGGCGCGGGGGGCCAACGTCCTGACTTTC; J: TRBJ2-6; D: -; size: many; V: TRBV5-6
CDR3: CASSLQSNQPQHF; DNA: TGTGCCAGCAGTTTACAAAGCAATCAGCCCCAGCATTTT; J: TRBJ1-5; D: -; size: many; V: TRBV12-3/TRBV12-4
CDR3: CSALGNGYTF; DNA: TGCAGCGCCCTCGGGAATGGCTACACCTTC; J: TRBJ1-2; D: -; size: many; V: TRBV29-1